This T cell receptor (beta chain) was profiled in a study of response to subunit inactivated influenza vaccine. General study points: T cells newly recruited by each seasonal influenza vaccination are few, the authors suggested.

This clonotype was recorded at least ten times. No antigen is known for it. The CDR3 length is 14 residues. Trimming removed 0 bases at V and 4 bases at J, with 12 bases between. Germline CDR1 DFQATT, CDR2 SNEGSKA (reference sequence). From the RT-PCR reads, TCRdb called clonotypes with MiXCR, one entry per CDR3 protein. The sample lists approximately 500,000 distinct CDR3 sequences, 10% to 15% occurring once. The clonotype comes from a man between 50 and 59 years old who received an inactivated influenza vaccine. Here the sequenced sample was PBMCs from blood, taken 40 to 50 days after vaccination. The V and J genes are TRBV20-1 and TRBJ2-5, with D possibly being TRBD1 (6 bases). In nucleotides, the CDR3 is TGCAGTGCTAGAGAAGATCAGGGGTTAGAGACCCAGTACTTC. This encodes CSAREDQGLETQYF.